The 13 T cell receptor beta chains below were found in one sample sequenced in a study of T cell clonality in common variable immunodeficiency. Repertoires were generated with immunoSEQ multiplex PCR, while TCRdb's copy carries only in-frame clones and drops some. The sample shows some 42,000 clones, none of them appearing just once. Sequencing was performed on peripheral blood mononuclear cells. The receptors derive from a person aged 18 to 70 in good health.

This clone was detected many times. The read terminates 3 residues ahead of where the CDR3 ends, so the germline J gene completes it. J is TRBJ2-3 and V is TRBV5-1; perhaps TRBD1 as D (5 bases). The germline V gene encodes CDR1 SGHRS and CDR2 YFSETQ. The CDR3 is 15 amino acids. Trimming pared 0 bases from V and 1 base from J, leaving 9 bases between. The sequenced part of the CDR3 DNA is TGCGCCAGCAGCTTGGCCCTAGGGGGCACAGATACG. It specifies CASSLALGGTDT. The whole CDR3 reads CASSLALGGTDTQYF.

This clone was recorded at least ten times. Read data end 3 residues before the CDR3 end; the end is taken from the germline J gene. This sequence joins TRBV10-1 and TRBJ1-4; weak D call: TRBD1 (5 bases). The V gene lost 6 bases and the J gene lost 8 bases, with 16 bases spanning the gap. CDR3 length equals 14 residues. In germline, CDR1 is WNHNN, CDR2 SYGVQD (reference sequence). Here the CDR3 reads CASSSGSKGEKLFF. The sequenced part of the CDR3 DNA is TGCGCCAGCAGCTCAGGGTCAAAGGGGGAAAAA.

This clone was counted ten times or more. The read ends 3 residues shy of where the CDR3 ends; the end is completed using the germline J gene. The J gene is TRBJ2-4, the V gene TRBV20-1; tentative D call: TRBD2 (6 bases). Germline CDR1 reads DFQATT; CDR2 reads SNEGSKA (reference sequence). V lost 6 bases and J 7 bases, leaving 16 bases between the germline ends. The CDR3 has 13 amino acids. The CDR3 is CSAPDWAGNIQYF. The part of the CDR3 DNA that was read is TGCAGTGCACCGGACTGGGCGGGGAACATT.

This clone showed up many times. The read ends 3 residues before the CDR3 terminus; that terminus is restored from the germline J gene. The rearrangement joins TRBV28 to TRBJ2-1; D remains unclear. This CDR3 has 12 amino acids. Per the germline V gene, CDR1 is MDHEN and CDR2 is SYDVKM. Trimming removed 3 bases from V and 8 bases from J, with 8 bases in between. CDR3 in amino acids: CASSLTPYEQFF. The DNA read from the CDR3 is TGTGCCAGCAGTTTGACTCCCTATGAG.

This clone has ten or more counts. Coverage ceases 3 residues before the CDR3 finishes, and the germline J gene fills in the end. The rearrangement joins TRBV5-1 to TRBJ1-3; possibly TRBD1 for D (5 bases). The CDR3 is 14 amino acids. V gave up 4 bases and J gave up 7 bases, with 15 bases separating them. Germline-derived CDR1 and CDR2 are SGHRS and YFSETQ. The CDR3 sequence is CASSQGTGGNTIYF. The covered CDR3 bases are TGCGCCAGCAGCCAGGGAACGGGAGGGAACACC.

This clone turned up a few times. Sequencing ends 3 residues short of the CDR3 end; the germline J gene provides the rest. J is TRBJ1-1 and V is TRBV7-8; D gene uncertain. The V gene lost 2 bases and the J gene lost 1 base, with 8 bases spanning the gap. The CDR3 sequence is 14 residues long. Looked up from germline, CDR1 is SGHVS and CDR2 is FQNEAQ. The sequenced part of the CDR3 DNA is TGTGCCAGCAGCTTAACACATCCGAACACTGAA. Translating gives CASSLTHPNTE. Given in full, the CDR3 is CASSLTHPNTEAFF.

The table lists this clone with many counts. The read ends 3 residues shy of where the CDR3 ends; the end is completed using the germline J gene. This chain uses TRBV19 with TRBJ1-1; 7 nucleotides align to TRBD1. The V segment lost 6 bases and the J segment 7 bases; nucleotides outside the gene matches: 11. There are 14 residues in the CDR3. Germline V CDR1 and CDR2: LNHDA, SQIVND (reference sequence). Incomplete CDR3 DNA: TGTGCCAGTAGAGAGGGGGCGAGCTCCGGTGAA. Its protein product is CASREGASSGE. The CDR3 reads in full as CASREGASSGEAFF.

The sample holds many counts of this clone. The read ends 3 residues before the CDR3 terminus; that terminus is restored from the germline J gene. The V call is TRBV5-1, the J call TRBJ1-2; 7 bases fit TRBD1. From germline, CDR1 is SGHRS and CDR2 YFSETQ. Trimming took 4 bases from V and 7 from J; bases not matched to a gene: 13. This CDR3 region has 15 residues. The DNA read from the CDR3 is TGCGCCAGCAGCCCATCCTTCGACAGGGTGGGTGGC. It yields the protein CASSPSFDRVGG. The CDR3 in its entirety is CASSPSFDRVGGYTF.

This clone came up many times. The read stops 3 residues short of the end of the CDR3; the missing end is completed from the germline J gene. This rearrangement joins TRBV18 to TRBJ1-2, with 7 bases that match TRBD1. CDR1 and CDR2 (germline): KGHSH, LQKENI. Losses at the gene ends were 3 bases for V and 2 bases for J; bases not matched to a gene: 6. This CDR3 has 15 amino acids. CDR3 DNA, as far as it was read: TGTGCCAGCTCACCGGGACAGTCAACAAACTATGGC. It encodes CASSPGQSTNYG. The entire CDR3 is CASSPGQSTNYGYTF.

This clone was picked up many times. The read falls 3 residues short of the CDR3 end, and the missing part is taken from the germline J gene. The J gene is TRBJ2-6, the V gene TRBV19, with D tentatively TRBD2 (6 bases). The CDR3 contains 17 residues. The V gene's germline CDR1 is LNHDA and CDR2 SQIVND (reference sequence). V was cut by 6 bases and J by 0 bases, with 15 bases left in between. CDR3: CASSLTSRISGANVLTF. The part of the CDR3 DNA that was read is TGTGCCAGTAGCCTGACTAGTCGAATCTCTGGGGCCAACGTC.

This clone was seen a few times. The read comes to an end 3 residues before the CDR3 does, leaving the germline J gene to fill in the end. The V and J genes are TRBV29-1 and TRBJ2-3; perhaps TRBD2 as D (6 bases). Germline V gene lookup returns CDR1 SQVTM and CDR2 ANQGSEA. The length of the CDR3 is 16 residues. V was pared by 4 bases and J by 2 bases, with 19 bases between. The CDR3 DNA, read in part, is TGCAGCGTTGTGACTGTGTGGCGGGATCACACAGATACG. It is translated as CSVVTVWRDHTDT. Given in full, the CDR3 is CSVVTVWRDHTDTQYF.

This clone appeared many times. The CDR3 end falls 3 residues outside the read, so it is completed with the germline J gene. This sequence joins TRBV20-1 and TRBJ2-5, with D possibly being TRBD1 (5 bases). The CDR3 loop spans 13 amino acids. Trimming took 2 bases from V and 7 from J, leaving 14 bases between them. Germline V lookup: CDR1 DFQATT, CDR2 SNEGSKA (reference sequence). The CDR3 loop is CSARRTGPGTQYF. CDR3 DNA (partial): TGCAGTGCTAGACGAACAGGACCCGGGACC.

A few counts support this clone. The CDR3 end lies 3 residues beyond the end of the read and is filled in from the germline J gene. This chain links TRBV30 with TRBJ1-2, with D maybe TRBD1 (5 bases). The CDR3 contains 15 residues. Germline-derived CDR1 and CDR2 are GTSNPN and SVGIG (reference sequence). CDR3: CAWSAWGSSTDTYTF. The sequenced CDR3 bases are TGTGCCTGGAGTGCGTGGGGCAGCAGCACAGATACC.